Listed here is a single T cell receptor beta chain. The target antigen is unknown. The donors comprised healthy bone marrow donors. This specimen belongs to a study of cytomegalovirus exposure and HLA in healthy donors. Whole-study findings and limits: Associated with HLA alleles at 0.05 false discovery rate in a later analysis were 16,951 TCR beta sequences. Follow-up analysis later connected one missense variant in DCLRE1C with trimming of TCR beta V- and J-genes. The likely origin of a cluster of highly shared sequence variants was a sequencing artifact.

The primer mix had 60 Vbeta and 13 Jbeta primers. Profiled with immunoSEQ multiplex PCR; TCRdb holds only in-frame clones, not every one. The data contain about 140,000 clones, 76% of them singletons. The CDR3 is made up of 14 amino acids. Germline-derived CDR1 and CDR2 are SEHNR and FQNEAQ (reference sequence). The V gene lost 5 bases and the J gene lost 2 bases, with 13 bases spanning the gap. The receptor's source is a man aged 18 to 30 in good health and CMV-seronegative. Sequencing used PBMCs. The chain couples TRBV7-9 to TRBJ2-7; D perhaps matches TRBD1 (6 bases). The CDR3: CASSTRTATYEQYF. The CDR3, as DNA: TGTGCCAGCAGCACACGGACAGCAACCTACGAGCAGTACTTC.